This TCR beta chain was captured in a study of beta chain features in type 1 diabetes. Study context: Over all samples combined, about 99,000,000 sorted cells were examined. Study-level findings and limits: Shorter TCRB CDR3s, moderately but significantly so, were found in Type 1 diabetes patients in all four CD4+ subsets. Naive, central memory and Treg TCRB repertoires seemed to resemble each other more closely in patients than they did in healthy donors.

The CDR3 has 15 amino acids. The germline gives CDR1 SGHNT, CDR2 YENEEA. V gave up 6 bases and J gave up 0 bases, with 14 bases separating them. The study reverse transcribed the entire isolated RNA, so it sequenced expressed TCRB transcripts. The protocol was immunoSEQ multiplex PCR, while the TCRdb copy is restricted to in-frame clones and leaves out a portion. The data show about 340,000 clones, 13% seen once. About this clone itself: The antigen remains unidentified.

The genes are TRBV11-3 and TRBJ1-1; TRBD1 is a possible D gene (5 bases). Specimen: naive CD4+ T cells from blood. The TCR sequence derives from a woman in her late teens or twenties with type 1 diabetes. The CDR3 sequence is CASRFAPGMNTEAFF. The CDR3, as DNA: TGTGCCAGCAGGTTCGCTCCAGGGATGAACACTGAAGCTTTCTTT.